The rows below give T cell receptor beta chains drawn from one sample of a study of beta chain features in type 1 diabetes. Profiled with immunoSEQ multiplex PCR; TCRdb holds only in-frame clones, not every one. The profile shows a few hundred thousand clones, approximately 15% of them singletons. The material sequenced was naive CD4+ T cells from blood. Source of these receptors: a man between 25 and 39 years old with type 1 diabetes. Both conserved end residues are part of each CDR3. D genes are given only for firm matches. Where a row states a size, it is once, few, many or the class of an expanded clone; other rows omit it.

abundance: NA; d_gene: TRBD2; j_gene: TRBJ2-2; v_gene: TRBV5-1; CDR3aa: CASSLTGLVGTGELFF; CDR3nt: TGCGCCAGCAGCTTGACAGGACTAGTCGGCACCGGGGAGCTGTTTTTT
abundance: few; d_gene: NA; j_gene: TRBJ2-3; v_gene: TRBV5-1; CDR3aa: CASSLGSFGGPDTQYF; CDR3nt: TGCGCCAGCAGCTTGGGTTCCTTCGGAGGTCCAGATACGCAGTATTTT
abundance: few; d_gene: NA; j_gene: TRBJ2-1; v_gene: TRBV30; CDR3aa: CAWSLHNEQFF; CDR3nt: TGTGCCTGGAGTCTCCACAATGAGCAGTTCTTC
abundance: NA; d_gene: NA; j_gene: TRBJ1-1; v_gene: TRBV5-6; CDR3aa: CASSSSFGRAFF; CDR3nt: TGTGCCAGCAGCTCTAGTTTCGGGAGGGCTTTCTTT
abundance: NA; d_gene: NA; j_gene: TRBJ2-7; v_gene: TRBV2; CDR3aa: CASSENRSPSEQYF; CDR3nt: TGTGCCAGCAGTGAAAATCGGTCTCCCTCCGAGCAGTACTTC
abundance: few; d_gene: TRBD2; j_gene: TRBJ2-1; v_gene: TRBV14; CDR3aa: CASSRTSEYNEQFF; CDR3nt: TGTGCCAGCAGCCGGACTAGCGAATACAATGAGCAGTTCTTC
abundance: NA; d_gene: TRBD1; j_gene: TRBJ2-7; v_gene: TRBV18; CDR3aa: CASSPPENRGQGEQYF; CDR3nt: TGTGCCAGCTCACCACCCGAGAACAGGGGACAGGGGGAGCAGTACTTC
abundance: few; d_gene: NA; j_gene: TRBJ2-3; v_gene: TRBV6-5; CDR3aa: CASGRHTDTQYF; CDR3nt: TGTGCCAGCGGGAGACACACAGATACGCAGTATTTT
abundance: few; d_gene: TRBD2; j_gene: TRBJ2-1; v_gene: TRBV6-5; CDR3aa: CASSYSGTSPNHGQFF; CDR3nt: TGTGCCAGCAGTTACTCCGGGACTAGCCCTAACCATGGGCAGTTCTTC
abundance: few; d_gene: TRBD2; j_gene: TRBJ2-7; v_gene: TRBV6-5; CDR3aa: CASSYSEGRASYEQYF; CDR3nt: TGTGCCAGCAGTTACTCGGAGGGGAGGGCAAGCTACGAGCAGTACTTC